What follows are 3 T cell receptor beta chains derived from one specimen sequenced in a study of blood T cell repertoires in COVID-19. The protocol was immunoSEQ multiplex PCR, while the TCRdb copy is restricted to in-frame clones and leaves out a portion. The table lists 150,000 or so clones, roughly three quarters of them singletons. The specimen sequenced was peripheral blood. These receptors originate from a woman between 70 and 85 years old with acute or convalescent COVID-19.

V usage is TRBV6-5 and J usage is TRBJ2-2, with D perhaps matching TRBD2 (5 bases). Looked up from germline, CDR1 is MNHEY and CDR2 is SVGAGI. Deletions cut 2 bases from V and 0 bases from J, with 7 bases between. This CDR3 contains 15 residues. The CDR3 DNA is TGTGCCAGCAGTTACGGCGGGCCGAACACCGGGGAGCTGTTTTTT. The encoded protein is CASSYGGPNTGELFF.

The CDR3 DNA is TGTGCCAGTAGGCACGACAGGGACTATGGCTACACCTTC. As protein: CASRHDRDYGYTF. This chain connects TRBV19 to TRBJ1-2; TRBD1 matches 7 bases. J gave up 3 bases and V 6 bases, and 4 bases lay outside the gene matches. Germline V gene data show CDR1 as LNHDA and CDR2 as SQIVND (reference sequence). The CDR3 is 13 amino acids.

This chain links TRBV5-1 with TRBJ2-7, with 14 positions matching TRBD2. The length of the CDR3 is 18 residues. Germline CDR1 is SGHRS and CDR2 is YFSETQ. The trim removed 2 bases at V and 2 bases at J, leaving 9 bases unmatched. The CDR3 DNA is TGCGCCAGCAGCTTTACCGGGACTAGCGGGAGTAATCCCTACGAGCAGTACTTC. Protein: CASSFTGTSGSNPYEQYF.